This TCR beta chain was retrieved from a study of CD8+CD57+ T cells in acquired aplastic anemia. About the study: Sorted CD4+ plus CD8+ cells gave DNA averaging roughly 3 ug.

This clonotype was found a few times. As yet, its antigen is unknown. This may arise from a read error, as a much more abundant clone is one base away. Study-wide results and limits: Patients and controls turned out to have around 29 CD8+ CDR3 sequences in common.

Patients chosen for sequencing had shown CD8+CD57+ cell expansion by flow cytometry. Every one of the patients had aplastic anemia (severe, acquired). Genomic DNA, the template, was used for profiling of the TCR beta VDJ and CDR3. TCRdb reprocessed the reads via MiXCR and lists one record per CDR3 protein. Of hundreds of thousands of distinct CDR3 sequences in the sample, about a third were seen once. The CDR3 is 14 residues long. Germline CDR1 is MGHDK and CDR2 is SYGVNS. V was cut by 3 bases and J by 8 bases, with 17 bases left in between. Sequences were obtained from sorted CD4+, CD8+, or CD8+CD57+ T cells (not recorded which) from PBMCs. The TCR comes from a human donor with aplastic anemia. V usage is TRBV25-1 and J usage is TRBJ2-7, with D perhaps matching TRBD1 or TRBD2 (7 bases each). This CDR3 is CASSEPGGGFKQYF. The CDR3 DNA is TGTGCCAGCAGTGAGCCAGGGGGGGGATTTAAGCAGTACTTC.